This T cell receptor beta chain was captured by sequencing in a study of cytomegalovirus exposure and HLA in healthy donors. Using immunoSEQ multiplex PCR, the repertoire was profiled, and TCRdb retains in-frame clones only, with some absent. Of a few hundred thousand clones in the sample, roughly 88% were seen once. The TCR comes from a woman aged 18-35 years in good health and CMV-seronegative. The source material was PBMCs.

The CDR3 region is CASRGRTGNYGYTF. CDR3 nucleotides: TGTGCCAGCAGAGGGAGGACAGGAAACTATGGCTACACCTTC. The chain links TRBV21-1 to TRBJ1-2; the D call in the table, TRBD1, was not verified against the DNA. TRBV21-1 corresponds to a pseudogene. The CDR3 consists of 14 residues.